These 15 T cell receptor beta chains came from one sample sequenced in a study of control samples from healthy donors and cancer patients. TCRdb's copy holds only in-frame clones and misses some; the assay was immunoSEQ multiplex PCR. Of approximately 170,000 clones in the sample, about nine tenths were seen once. Input material: blood. These receptors all stem from a woman in her twenties or thirties in good health.

The gene calls are TRBV9 and TRBJ1-5, with no clear D. Trimming shortened V by 4 bases and J by 4 bases, and 9 bases separated the two germline ends. Looked up from germline, CDR1 is SGDLS and CDR2 is YYNGEE. This CDR3 spans 13 amino acids. The CDR3 DNA is TGTGCCAGCAGCCAGGACCCTAATCAGCCCCAGCATTTT. Protein: CASSQDPNQPQHF.

V and J are TRBV9 and TRBJ2-2; 9 nucleotides line up with TRBD2. CDR3 size: 16 residues. After removal of 0 bases from V and 4 bases from J, the junction contained 4 bases not matched to a gene. CDR1 and CDR2 (germline): SGDLS, YYNGEE. CDR3 bases: TGTGCCAGCAGCGTAGGGCTAGCGGGACTCACCGGGGAGCTGTTTTTT. Its translation is CASSVGLAGLTGELFF.

V usage is TRBV2 and J usage is TRBJ1-1; maybe TRBD1 (5 bases). Trimming removed 4 bases from V and 5 bases from J, with 14 bases in between. The CDR3 extends over 14 amino acids. Germline values: CDR1 SNHLY, CDR2 FYNNEI. The DNA of the CDR3 is TGTGCCAGCAGTGTACGGGGGGGTTGGACTGAAGCTTTCTTT. Amino acids: CASSVRGGWTEAFF.

The chain has TRBV11-3 and TRBJ2-1, with D perhaps matching TRBD2 (6 bases). The ends were cut back, 1 base at V and 4 bases at J, with 11 bases in the middle. In germline, CDR1 is SGHNT, CDR2 YENEEA. The CDR3 loop spans 15 amino acids. CDR3 DNA: TGTGCCAGCAGCTTAGTGGGAGGCCAATACAATGAGCAGTTCTTC. This translates into CASSLVGGQYNEQFF.

This clone was recorded only once. The chain recombines TRBV7-9 with TRBJ2-5; 11 bases align to TRBD1. J gave up 5 bases and V 5 bases, and 1 base lay outside the gene matches. The CDR3 has 13 residues. Germline values: CDR1 SEHNR, CDR2 FQNEAQ (reference sequence). CDR3 amino acids: CASSRDRGETQYF. For the CDR3, the DNA is TGTGCCAGCAGCCGGGACAGGGGGGAGACCCAGTACTTC.

The rearrangement uses TRBV7-2 and TRBJ1-5; D perhaps matches TRBD1 (5 bases). This CDR3 contains 15 residues. Germline V gene data show CDR1 as SGHTA and CDR2 as FQGNSA. Deletions cut 2 bases from V and 0 bases from J, with 8 bases between. The CDR3 sequence is CASSLQGYSNQPQHF. CDR3 coding DNA: TGTGCCAGCAGCTTACAGGGATATAGCAATCAGCCCCAGCATTTT.

This chain connects TRBV14 to TRBJ2-7; D uncertain. Between the trimmed V and J ends, which lost 4 bases and 3 bases, there was a span of 4 bases. This CDR3 region has 11 residues. Germline assignment: CDR1 SGHDN and CDR2 FVKESK. CDR3 DNA: TGTGCCAGCAGCCGGAGCTACGAGCAGTACTTC. Translated, it gives CASSRSYEQYF.

The chain couples TRBV15 to TRBJ2-3; 12 bases agree with TRBD1. Germline V gene data show CDR1 as LNHNV and CDR2 as YYDKDF (reference sequence). The CDR3 is made up of 14 amino acids. Germline trimming cut 5 bases from V and 8 bases from J; bases unmatched to any gene: 5. CDR3 residues: CATSGGQGASTQYF. CDR3 in DNA: TGTGCCACCAGCGGGGGACAGGGGGCGAGTACGCAGTATTTT.

The CDR3 coding sequence is TGTGCCAGCAGCTGGACCGATAATTCACCCCTCCACTTT. It is translated as CASSWTDNSPLHF. V usage is TRBV11-2 and J usage is TRBJ1-6, with D uncertain. The V gene lost 4 bases and the J gene lost 5 bases, with 6 bases spanning the gap. The CDR3 totals 13 residues. Germline V gives CDR1 SGHAT, CDR2 FQNNGV.

The genes are TRBV3-1 (or the pseudogene TRBV3-2) and TRBJ1-4; the D is unclear. CDR1 and CDR2 from the germline V gene are LGHDT and YNNKEL (reference sequence). This CDR3 has 16 amino acids. Deletions cut 3 bases from V and 0 bases from J, with 11 bases between. CDR3 loop: CASSHKLGSTNEKLFF. CDR3 nucleotide sequence: TGTGCCAGCAGCCATAAATTAGGGTCAACTAATGAAAAACTGTTTTTT.

The chain joins TRBV6-5 to TRBJ2-7; 8 bases agree with TRBD1. J lost 3 bases, V lost 6 bases, and 4 bases had no gene match. Germline CDR1 is MNHEY and CDR2 is SVGAGI. The CDR3 runs to 13 residues. The chain's CDR3 is CASSRTGSYEQYF. The CDR3 DNA follows: TGTGCCAGCAGCCGGACAGGGAGCTACGAGCAGTACTTC.

J is TRBJ1-2 and V is TRBV30; D may be TRBD1 (6 bases). CDR1 is GTSNPN, CDR2 SVGIG, per germline (reference sequence). This CDR3 is 14 amino acids long. The V gene lost 4 bases and the J gene lost 1 base, with 13 bases spanning the gap. CDR3 loop: CAWNRQAINYGYTF. CDR3 coding DNA: TGTGCCTGGAACCGACAGGCGATTAACTATGGCTACACCTTC. Drawing the rest from reference TRBV30 and TRBJ1-2, the complete variable domain is SQTIHQWPATLVQPVGSPLSLECTVEGTSNPNLYWYRQAAGRGLQLLFYSVGIGQISSEVPQNLSASRPQDRQFILSSKKLLLSDSGFYLCAWNRQAINYGYTFGSGTRLTVV.

This chain uses TRBV27 with TRBJ2-7, with D hard to call. Trimming stripped 2 bases from V and 0 bases from J, with 8 bases between. Germline CDR1 and CDR2: MNHEY and SMNVEV (reference sequence). The CDR3 extends over 14 amino acids. This CDR3 is CASSLAVDSYEQYF. Written as DNA, the CDR3 is TGTGCCAGCAGTTTAGCAGTGGACTCCTACGAGCAGTACTTC.

The chain joins TRBV11-2 to TRBJ2-2; TRBD1 is a possible D gene (6 bases). From germline, CDR1 is SGHAT and CDR2 FQNNGV. V lost 5 bases to trimming and J lost 0 bases, with 7 bases between them. The CDR3 consists of 14 residues. The CDR3 is CASSGTTNTGELFF. Here the CDR3 DNA reads TGTGCCAGCAGCGGGACAACGAACACCGGGGAGCTGTTTTTT.

This clone was recorded only once. The V and J genes are TRBV4-2 and TRBJ2-7; TRBD2 aligns across 10 bases. V gave up 0 bases and J gave up 4 bases; unmatched junction bases: 6. Germline assignment: CDR1 LGHNA and CDR2 YNFKEQ. There are 16 residues in the CDR3. CDR3 nucleotide sequence: TGTGCCAGCAGCCAAGACCTAGCGGGAGACCGATACGAGCAGTACTTC. Its translation: CASSQDLAGDRYEQYF.